The T cell receptor (beta chain) described here comes from a study of blood T cell repertoires in COVID-19. Between the trimmed V and J ends, which lost 1 base and 0 bases, there was a span of 7 bases. CDR3 length: 15 amino acids. CDR1 and CDR2 from the germline V gene are SGHTA and FQGNSA. A few counts support this clone. Profiled with immunoSEQ multiplex PCR; TCRdb holds only in-frame clones, not every one. Altogether tens of thousands of clones are present, 70% to 90% being singletons, with the ten largest covering around 30%. The sequenced material came from peripheral blood. This receptor was taken from an elderly woman with COVID-19, enrolled during active disease. The chain is built from TRBV7-2 and TRBJ1-3, with D possibly being TRBD1 (5 bases). The CDR3 sequence: CASSLGQSSGNTIYF. Here the CDR3 DNA reads TGTGCCAGCAGCTTAGGACAGAGCTCTGGAAACACCATATATTTT.